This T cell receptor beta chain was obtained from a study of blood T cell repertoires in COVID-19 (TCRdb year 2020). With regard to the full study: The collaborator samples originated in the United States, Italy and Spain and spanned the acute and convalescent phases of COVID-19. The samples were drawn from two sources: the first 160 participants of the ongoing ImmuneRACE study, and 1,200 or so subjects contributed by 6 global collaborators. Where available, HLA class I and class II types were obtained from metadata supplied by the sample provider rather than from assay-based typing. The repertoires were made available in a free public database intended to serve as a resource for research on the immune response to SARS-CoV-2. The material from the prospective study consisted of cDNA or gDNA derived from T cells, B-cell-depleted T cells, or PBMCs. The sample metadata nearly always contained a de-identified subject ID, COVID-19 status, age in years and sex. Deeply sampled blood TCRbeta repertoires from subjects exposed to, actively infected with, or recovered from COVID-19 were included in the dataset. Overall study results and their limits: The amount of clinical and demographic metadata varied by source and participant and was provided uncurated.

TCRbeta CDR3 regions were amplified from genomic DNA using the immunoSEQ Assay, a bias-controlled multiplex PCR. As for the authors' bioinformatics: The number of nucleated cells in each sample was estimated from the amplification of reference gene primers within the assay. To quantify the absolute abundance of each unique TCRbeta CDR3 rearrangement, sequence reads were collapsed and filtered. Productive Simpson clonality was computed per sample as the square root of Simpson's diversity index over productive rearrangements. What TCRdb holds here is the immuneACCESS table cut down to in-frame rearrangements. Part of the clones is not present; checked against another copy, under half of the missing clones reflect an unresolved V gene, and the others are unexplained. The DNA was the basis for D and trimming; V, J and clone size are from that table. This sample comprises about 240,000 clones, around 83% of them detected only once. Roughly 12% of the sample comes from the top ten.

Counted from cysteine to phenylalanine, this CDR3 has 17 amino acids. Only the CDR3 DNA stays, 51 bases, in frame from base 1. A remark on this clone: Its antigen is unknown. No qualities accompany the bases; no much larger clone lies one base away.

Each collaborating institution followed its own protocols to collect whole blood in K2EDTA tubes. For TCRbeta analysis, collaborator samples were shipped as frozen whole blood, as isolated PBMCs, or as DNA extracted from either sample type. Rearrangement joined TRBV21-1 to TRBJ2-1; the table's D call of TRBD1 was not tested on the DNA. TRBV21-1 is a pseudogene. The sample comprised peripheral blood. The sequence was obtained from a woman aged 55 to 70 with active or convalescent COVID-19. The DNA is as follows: TGTGCCAGCAGCAAGCCCTCCGGGACAGGGGTTAGCAATGAGCAGTTCTTC. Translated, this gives CASSKPSGTGVSNEQFF.